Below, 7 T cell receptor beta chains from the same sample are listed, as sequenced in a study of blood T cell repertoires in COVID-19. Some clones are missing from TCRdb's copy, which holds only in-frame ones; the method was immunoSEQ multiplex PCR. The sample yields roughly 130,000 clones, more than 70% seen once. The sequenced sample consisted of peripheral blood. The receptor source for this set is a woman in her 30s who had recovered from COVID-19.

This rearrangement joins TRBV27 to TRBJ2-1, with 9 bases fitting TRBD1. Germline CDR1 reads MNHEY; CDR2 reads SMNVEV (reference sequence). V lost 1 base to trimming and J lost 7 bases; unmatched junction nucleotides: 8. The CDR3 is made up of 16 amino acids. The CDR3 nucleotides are TGTGCCAGCAGTTTATTCGGGACAGGGTACGGGAATGAGCAGTTCTTC. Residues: CASSLFGTGYGNEQFF.

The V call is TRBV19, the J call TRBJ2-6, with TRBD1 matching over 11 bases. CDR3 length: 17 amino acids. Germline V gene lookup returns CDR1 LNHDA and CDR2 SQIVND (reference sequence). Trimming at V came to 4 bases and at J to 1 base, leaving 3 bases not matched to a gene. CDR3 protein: CASSSRDRGSGANVLTF. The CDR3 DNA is TGTGCCAGTAGTAGCCGGGACAGGGGGTCTGGGGCCAACGTCCTGACTTTC.

CDR3 protein: CASSSPGGGKETQYF. The CDR3, as DNA: TGCGCCAGCAGCTCACCGGGAGGGGGTAAGGAGACCCAGTACTTC. The chain joins TRBV5-1 to TRBJ2-5; 8 bases are shared with TRBD2. The germline V gene has CDR1 SGHRS and CDR2 YFSETQ. The CDR3 is 15 residues long. Trimming took 3 bases from V and 5 from J; bases not matched to a gene: 9.

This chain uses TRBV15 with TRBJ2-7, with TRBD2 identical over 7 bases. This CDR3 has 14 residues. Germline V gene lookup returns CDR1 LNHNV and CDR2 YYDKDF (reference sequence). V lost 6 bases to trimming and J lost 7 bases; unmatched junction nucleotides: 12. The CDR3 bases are TGTGCCACCAGTTTGAGCTTCGCGGGAGATGAGCAGTACTTC. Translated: CATSLSFAGDEQYF.

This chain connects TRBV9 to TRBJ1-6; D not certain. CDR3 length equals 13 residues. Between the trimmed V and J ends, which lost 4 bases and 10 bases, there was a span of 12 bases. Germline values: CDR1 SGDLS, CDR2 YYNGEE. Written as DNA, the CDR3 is TGTGCCAGCAGCCCTAGACCGGGGTCACCCCTCCACTTT. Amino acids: CASSPRPGSPLHF.

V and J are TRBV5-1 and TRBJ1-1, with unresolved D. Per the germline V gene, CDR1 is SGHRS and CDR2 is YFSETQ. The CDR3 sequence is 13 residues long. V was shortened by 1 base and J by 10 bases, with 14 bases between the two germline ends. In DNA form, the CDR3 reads TGCGCCAGCAGCTTGATTTCCCCCGGAGGAGCTTTCTTT. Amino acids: CASSLISPGGAFF. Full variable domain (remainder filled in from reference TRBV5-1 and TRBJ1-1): KAGVTQTPRYLIKTRGQQVTLSCSPISGHRSVSWYQQTPGQGLQFLFEYFSETQRNKGNFPGRFSGRQFSNSRSEMNVSTLELGDSALYLCASSLISPGGAFFGQGTRLTVV.

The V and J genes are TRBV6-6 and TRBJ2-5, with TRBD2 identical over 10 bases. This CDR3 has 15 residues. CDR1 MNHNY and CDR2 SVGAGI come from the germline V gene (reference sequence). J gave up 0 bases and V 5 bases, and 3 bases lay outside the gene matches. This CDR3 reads CASSDSGGNQETQYF. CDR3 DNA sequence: TGTGCCAGCAGTGATAGCGGGGGGAACCAAGAGACCCAGTACTTC.